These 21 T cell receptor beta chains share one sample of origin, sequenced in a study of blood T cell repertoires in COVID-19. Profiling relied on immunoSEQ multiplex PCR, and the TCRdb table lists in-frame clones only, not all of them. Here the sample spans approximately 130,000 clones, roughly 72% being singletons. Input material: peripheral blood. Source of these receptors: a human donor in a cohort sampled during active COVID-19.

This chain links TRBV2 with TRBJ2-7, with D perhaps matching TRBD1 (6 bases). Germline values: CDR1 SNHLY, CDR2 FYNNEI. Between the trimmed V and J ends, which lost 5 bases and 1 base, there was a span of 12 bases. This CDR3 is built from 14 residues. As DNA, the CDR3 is TGTGCCAGCAGTCCAAGGACAGCTTCCTACGAGCAGTACTTC. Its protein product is CASSPRTASYEQYF.

This CDR3 reads CASSLGQGARETQYF. Written as DNA, the CDR3 is TGTGCCAGTAGTCTGGGACAGGGGGCGCGAGAGACCCAGTACTTC. The chain joins TRBV19 to TRBJ2-5, with 12 nucleotides matching TRBD1. Losses at the gene ends were 5 bases for V and 4 bases for J; bases not matched to a gene: 5. CDR1 is LNHDA and CDR2 is SQIVND in the germline V gene (reference sequence). CDR3 length equals 15 residues.

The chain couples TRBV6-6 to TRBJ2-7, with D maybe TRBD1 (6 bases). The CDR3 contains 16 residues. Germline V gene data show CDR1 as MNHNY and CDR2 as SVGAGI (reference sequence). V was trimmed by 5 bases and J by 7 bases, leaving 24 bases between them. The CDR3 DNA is TGTGCCAGCAGTATACCCTCTCCGGACAGCTCGGGGGAGCAGTACTTC. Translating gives CASSIPSPDSSGEQYF.

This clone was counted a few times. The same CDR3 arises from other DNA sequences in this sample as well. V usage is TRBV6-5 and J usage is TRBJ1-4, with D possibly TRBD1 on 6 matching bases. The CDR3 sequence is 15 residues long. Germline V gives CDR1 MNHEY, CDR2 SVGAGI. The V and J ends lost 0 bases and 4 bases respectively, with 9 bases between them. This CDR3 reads CASSYSGQINEKLFF. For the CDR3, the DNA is TGTGCCAGCAGTTACTCCGGACAGATTAATGAAAAACTGTTTTTT.

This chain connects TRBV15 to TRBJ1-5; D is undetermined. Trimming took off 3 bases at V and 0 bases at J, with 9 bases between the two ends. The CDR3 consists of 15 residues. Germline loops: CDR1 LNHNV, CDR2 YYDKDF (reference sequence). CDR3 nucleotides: TGTGCCACCAGCAGCCCTGGAGGTAGCAATCAGCCCCAGCATTTT. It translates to CATSSPGGSNQPQHF.

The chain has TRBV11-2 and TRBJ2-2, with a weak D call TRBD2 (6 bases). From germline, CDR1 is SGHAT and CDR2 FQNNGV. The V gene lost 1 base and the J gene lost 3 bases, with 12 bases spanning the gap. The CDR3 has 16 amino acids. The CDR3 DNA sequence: TGTGCCAGCAGCTTAGTGGGGAGGCGGGACACCGGGGAGCTGTTTTTT. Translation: CASSLVGRRDTGELFF.

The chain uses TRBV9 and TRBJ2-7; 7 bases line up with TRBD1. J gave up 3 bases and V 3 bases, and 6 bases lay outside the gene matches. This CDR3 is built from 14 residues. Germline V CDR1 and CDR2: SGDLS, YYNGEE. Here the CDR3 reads CASSGRQGNYEQYF. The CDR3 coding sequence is TGTGCCAGCAGCGGGCGACAGGGTAACTACGAGCAGTACTTC.

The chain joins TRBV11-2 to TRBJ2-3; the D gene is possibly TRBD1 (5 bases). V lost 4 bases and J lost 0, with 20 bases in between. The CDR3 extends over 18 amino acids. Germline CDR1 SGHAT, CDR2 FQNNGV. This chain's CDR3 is CASSSVSGYRLSTDTQYF. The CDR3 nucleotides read TGTGCCAGCAGCTCCGTCTCAGGTTACAGGTTGAGCACAGATACGCAGTATTTT.

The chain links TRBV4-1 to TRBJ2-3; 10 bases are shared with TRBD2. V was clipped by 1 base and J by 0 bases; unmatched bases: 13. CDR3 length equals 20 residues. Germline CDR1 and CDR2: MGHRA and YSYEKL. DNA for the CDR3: TGCGCCAGCAGCCAAGTTGGGCTAGCGGGGGCTTTCCCTAGCACAGATACGCAGTATTTT. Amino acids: CASSQVGLAGAFPSTDTQYF.

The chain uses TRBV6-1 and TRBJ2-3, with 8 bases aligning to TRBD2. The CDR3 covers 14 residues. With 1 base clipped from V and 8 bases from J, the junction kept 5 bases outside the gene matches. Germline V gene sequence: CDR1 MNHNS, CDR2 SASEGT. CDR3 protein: CASSEDRGGATQYF. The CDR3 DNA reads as TGTGCCAGCAGTGAAGATCGGGGGGGGGCTACGCAGTATTTT.

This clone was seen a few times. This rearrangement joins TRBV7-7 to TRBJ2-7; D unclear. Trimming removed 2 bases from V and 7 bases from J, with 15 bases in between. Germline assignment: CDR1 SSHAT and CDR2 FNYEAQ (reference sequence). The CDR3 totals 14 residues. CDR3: CASSLSPQWWEQYF. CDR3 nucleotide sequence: TGTGCCAGCAGCTTATCCCCGCAGTGGTGGGAGCAGTACTTC.

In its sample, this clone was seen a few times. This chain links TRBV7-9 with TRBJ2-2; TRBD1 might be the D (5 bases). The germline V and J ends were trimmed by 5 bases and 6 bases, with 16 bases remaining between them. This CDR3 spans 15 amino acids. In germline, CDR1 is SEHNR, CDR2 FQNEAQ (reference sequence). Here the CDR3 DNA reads TGTGCCAGCAGCCCCTGGGATCAGGGATCCGGGGAGCTGTTTTTT. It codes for CASSPWDQGSGELFF.

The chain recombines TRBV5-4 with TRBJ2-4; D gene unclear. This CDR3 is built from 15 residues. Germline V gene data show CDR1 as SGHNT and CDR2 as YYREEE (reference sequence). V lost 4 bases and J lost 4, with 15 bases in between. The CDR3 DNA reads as TGTGCCAGCAGCCTCGAGAATTCCTTTAAAAACATTCAGTACTTC. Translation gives CASSLENSFKNIQYF.

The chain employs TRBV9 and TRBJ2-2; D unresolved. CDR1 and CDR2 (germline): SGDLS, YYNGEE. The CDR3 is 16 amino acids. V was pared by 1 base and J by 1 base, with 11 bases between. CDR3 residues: CASSVFELKNTGELFF. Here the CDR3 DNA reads TGTGCCAGCAGCGTATTCGAACTCAAGAACACCGGGGAGCTGTTTTTT.

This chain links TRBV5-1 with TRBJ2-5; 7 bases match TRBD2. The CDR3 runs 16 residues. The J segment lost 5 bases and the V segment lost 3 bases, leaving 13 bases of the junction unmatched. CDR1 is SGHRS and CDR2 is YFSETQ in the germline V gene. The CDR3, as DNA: TGCGCCAGCAGCTCGGGGCTCCAGCGGGGACTCGAGACCCAGTACTTC. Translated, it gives CASSSGLQRGLETQYF.

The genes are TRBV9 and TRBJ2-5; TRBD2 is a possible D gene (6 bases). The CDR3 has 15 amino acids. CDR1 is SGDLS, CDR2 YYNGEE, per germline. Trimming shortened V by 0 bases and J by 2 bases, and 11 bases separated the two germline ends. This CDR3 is CASSVAEGRQETQYF. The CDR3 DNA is TGTGCCAGCAGCGTAGCGGAGGGGAGGCAAGAGACCCAGTACTTC.

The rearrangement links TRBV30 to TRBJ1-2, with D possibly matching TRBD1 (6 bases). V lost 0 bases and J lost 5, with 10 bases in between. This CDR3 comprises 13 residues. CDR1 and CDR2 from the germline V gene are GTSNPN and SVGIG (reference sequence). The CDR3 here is CAWSVRQGYGYTF. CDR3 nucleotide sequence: TGTGCCTGGAGTGTACGCCAGGGGTATGGCTACACCTTC.

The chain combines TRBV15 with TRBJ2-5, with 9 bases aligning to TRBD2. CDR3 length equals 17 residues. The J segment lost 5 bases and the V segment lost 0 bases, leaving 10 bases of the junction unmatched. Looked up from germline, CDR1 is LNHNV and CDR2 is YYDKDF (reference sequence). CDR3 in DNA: TGTGCCACCAGCAGAGATCCGGGCGGGGGGGCACGGGAGACCCAGTACTTC. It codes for CATSRDPGGGARETQYF.

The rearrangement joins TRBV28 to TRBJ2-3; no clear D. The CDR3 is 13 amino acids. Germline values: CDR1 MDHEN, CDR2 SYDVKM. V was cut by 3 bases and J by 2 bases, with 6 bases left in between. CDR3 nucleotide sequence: TGTGCCAGCAGTTTTAGAGTCACAGATACGCAGTATTTT. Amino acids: CASSFRVTDTQYF.

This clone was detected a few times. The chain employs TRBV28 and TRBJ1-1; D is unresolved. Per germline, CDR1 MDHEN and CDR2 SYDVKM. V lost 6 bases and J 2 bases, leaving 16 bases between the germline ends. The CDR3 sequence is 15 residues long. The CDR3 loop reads CASSLLGGRNTEAFF. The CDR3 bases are TGTGCCAGCAGCCTACTGGGAGGGCGAAACACTGAAGCTTTCTTT. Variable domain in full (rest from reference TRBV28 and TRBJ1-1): DVKVTQSSRYLVKRTGEKVFLECVQDMDHENMFWYRQDPGLGLRLIYFSYDVKMKEKGDIPEGYSVSREKKERFSLILESASTNQTSMYLCASSLLGGRNTEAFFGQGTRLTVV.

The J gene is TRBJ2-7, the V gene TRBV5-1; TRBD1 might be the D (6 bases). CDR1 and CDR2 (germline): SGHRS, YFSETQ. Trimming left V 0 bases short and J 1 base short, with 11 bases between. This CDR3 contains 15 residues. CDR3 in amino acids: CASSLVGHSSYEQYF. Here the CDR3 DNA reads TGCGCCAGCAGCTTGGTGGGACACTCTTCCTACGAGCAGTACTTC. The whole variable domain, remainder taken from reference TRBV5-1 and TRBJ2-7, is KAGVTQTPRYLIKTRGQQVTLSCSPISGHRSVSWYQQTPGQGLQFLFEYFSETQRNKGNFPGRFSGRQFSNSRSEMNVSTLELGDSALYLCASSLVGHSSYEQYFGPGTRLTVT.